The rows below give T cell receptor beta chains drawn from one sample of a study of cytomegalovirus exposure and HLA in healthy donors. Method: immunoSEQ multiplex PCR; TCRdb's copy keeps in-frame clones and lacks some. The sample contains 100,000 or so clones, 75% to 85% of which appear only once. Material for sequencing was PBMCs. The source is a man under 40 in good health and CMV-seropositive. The conserved cysteine and the conserved F or W are not part of the CDR3 here. Each record gives: clone size, V gene, J gene, CDR3 protein. Size tells how often a clone was seen (once, few, many) or the class of an expanded clone, and some rows leave it out.

-	TRBV4-1	-	ASSQATGTQSYEQY
once	TRBV6-4	TRBJ2-3	ASSDSTGLAGADTQY
-	TRBV7-2	TRBJ2-1	ASSSRGDRFNNEQF
-	TRBV27	-	ASSFNSGSITYEQY
-	TRBV5-6	TRBJ2-7	ASSRDRNEQY
-	TRBV2	TRBJ2-7	ASQDSFSYEQY
-	TRBV10-3	TRBJ1-2	AISEPGQGANYGYT
-	TRBV4-1	TRBJ1-1	ASSQIRIPLNTEAF
-	TRBV28	TRBJ2-7	ASSALPFSYEQY
-	TRBV7-2	TRBJ1-1	ASSPWTVYTEAF
-	TRBV6-5	TRBJ1-5	ASIAGPYNQPQH
-	TRBV5-6	TRBJ2-5	ASSFFGQGKETQY
-	TRBV6-1	TRBJ1-1	ASKETGGGSEAF
-	TRBV30	TRBJ1-1	AWSVITGGPMNTEAF
-	TRBV7-9	TRBJ1-5	ASSSPNSQPQH
-	TRBV7-9	TRBJ1-1	ASSRGQAGTEAF
-	TRBV6-1	TRBJ1-2	ASSDPLTYYGYT
many	TRBV6-1	TRBJ1-5	ASSGTGRAQH
-	TRBV5-6	TRBJ1-1	ASSWGQSPTEAF
once	TRBV28	TRBJ2-4	ASSLSVGGGGIQY
few	TRBV10-3	TRBJ1-5	AIKGDSNQPQH
-	TRBV2	TRBJ2-1	ASRRFYTGSPKGGEQF
few	TRBV6-4	TRBJ1-1	ASSDSGTTEAF
-	TRBV6-5	TRBJ2-2	ASSDRVPPGELF
once	TRBV28	TRBJ2-1	ASSFADRDWNEQF
-	TRBV5-8	TRBJ1-5	ASSLLGNQPQH
-	TRBV30	TRBJ1-1	AWSSAEAF
-	TRBV7-2	-	ASSAGLFGEQY
-	TRBV11-1	TRBJ2-7	ASSGGTYLSEQY
-	TRBV18	TRBJ1-4	ASSPRTDEKLF
-	TRBV7-2	TRBJ2-2	ASSLVSGSNTGELF
-	TRBV28	TRBJ2-3	ASNGIRGRDTQY
-	TRBV28	TRBJ2-7	ASSLSAGGFGEQY
-	TRBV6-1	TRBJ2-7	ASRGGQGVYEQY
-	TRBV11-2	TRBJ1-4	ASSSGTGLKDEKLF
-	TRBV19	TRBJ2-1	ASSMMGGVSRNNEQF
-	TRBV7-9	TRBJ1-2	ASRADSNYGYT
-	TRBV5-1	TRBJ2-7	ASSLATTYEQY
-	TRBV5-8	TRBJ2-7	ASRVRLTGADEQY
-	TRBV30	TRBJ2-7	AWMRVPDYEQY
-	TRBV6-5	TRBJ1-6	ASHKKGGANSPLH
-	TRBV7-8	TRBJ2-1	ASSLQGSSYNEQF
-	TRBV30	TRBJ1-1	AWSAGQVGTEAF
once	TRBV5-1	TRBJ2-6	ASSLDGQGAGGANVLT
-	TRBV28	TRBJ2-1	ASSLRTSGRAGEQF
-	TRBV12-5	TRBJ2-3	ASGFSAGPSTDTQY
-	TRBV7-8	TRBJ2-1	ASSFGGRAASYNEQF
-	TRBV29-1	TRBJ2-7	SVARTGSSYEQY
-	TRBV28	TRBJ1-3	ASAWGGSGNTIY
once	TRBV19	TRBJ2-7	ATKVRTAGYEQY
-	TRBV18	TRBJ2-1	ASSPPGLAGVNEQF
-	TRBV7-9	TRBJ1-2	ASTPGGYDISRRNYGYT
-	TRBV5-4	TRBJ2-3	ASSSGTSTDAQY